This T cell receptor beta chain emerged from a study of T cells in Graves' hyperthyroidism and ophthalmopathy. Study overall: Peripheral blood specimens were obtained at initial diagnosis, prior to any treatment.

A note on this clonotype: Its target is unknown. Being one base from a much bigger clone, this may be a read error.

Researchers took RNA transcripts and amplified the TCR beta CDR3 regions from them. HTBI primers were used for first-round RT-PCR of the TCR CDR3. MiXCR, applied by TCRdb to the multiplex PCR reads, yields one record per CDR3 protein. Of hundreds of thousands of distinct CDR3 sequences in the sample, roughly 15% were seen once. J lost 0 bases, V lost 3 bases, and 6 bases had no gene match. Per germline, CDR1 SEHNR and CDR2 FQNEAQ (reference sequence). The CDR3 runs to 16 residues. Study conclusions and caveats: The model's output predicted ophthalmopathy at a median of around 6.9 months prior to onset. Using 13 V-J features, a model discriminated ophthalmopathy from stable hyperthyroidism.

V and J are TRBV7-9 and TRBJ2-5, with 8 nucleotides matching TRBD1. The specimen sequenced was blood. This receptor was taken from a woman in her fifties or sixties with Graves' ophthalmopathy. The CDR3 DNA is TGTGCCAGCAGCTTTCTCAGGGGGCGGGACCAAGAGACCCAGTACTTC. This codes for CASSFLRGRDQETQYF.